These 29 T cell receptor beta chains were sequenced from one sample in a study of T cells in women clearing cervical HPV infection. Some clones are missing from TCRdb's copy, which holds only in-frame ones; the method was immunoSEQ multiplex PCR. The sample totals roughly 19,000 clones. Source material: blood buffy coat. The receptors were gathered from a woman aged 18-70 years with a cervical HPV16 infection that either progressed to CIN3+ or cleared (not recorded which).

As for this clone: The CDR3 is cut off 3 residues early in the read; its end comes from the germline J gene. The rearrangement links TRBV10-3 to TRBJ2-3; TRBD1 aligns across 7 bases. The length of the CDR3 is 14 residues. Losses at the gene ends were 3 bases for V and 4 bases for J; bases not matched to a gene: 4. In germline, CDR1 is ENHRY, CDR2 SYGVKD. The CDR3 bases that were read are TGTGCCATCAGTGACGACAGGGATGCAGATACG. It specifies CAISDDRDADT. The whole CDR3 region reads CAISDDRDADTQYF.

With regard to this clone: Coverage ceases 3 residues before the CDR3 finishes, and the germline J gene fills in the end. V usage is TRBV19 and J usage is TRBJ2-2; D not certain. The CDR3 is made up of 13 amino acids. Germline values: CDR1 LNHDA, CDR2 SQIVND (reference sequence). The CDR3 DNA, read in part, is TGTGCCAGTATCCCCAACGGAGCGAATGAG. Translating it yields CASIPNGANE. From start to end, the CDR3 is CASIPNGANELFF. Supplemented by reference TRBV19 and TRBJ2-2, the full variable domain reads DGGITQSPKYLFRKEGQNVTLSCEQNLNHDAMYWYRQDPGQGLRLIYYSQIVNDFQKGDIAEGYSVSREKKESFPLTVTSAQKNPTAFYLCASIPNGANELFFGEGSRLTVL.

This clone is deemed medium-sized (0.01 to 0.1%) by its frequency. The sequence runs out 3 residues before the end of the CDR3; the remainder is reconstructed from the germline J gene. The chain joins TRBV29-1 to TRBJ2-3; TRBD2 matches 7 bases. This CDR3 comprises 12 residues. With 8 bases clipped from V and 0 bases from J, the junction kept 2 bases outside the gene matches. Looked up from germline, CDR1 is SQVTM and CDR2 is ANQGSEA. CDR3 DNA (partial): TGCAGCAGCGGGGCTAGCACAGATACG. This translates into CSSGASTDT. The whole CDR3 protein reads CSSGASTDTQYF.

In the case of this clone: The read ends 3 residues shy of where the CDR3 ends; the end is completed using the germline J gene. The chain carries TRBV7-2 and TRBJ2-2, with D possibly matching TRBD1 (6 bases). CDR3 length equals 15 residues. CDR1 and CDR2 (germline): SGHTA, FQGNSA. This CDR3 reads CASSSQGSASEKLFF. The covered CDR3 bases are TGTGCCAGCAGCTCACAGGGTTCTGCGAGCGAAAAG.

This CDR3 reads CASSRGRLQDSTDTQYF. CDR3 DNA, as far as it was read: TGTGCCAGCAGCAGGGGCAGATTACAAGATAGCACAGATACG. The chain joins TRBV3-1 (or the pseudogene TRBV3-2) to TRBJ2-3, with a weak D call TRBD1 (5 bases). The read is 3 residues too short to cover the CDR3 end, so that end is filled in from the germline J gene. Germline V gene data show CDR1 as LGHDT and CDR2 as YNNKEL (reference sequence). The ends were cut back, 5 bases at V and 0 bases at J, with 18 bases in the middle. The CDR3 is 17 residues long.

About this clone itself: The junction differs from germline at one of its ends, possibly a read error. Incomplete CDR3 DNA: TGCGCCAGCAGCCAAGATCGGGCGGGAGAACCCTACAATGAG. Protein sequence: CASSQDRAGEPYNE. The whole CDR3 region reads CASSQDRAGEPYNEQFF. This rearrangement joins TRBV4-2 to TRBJ2-1; TRBD2 agrees at 7 bases. The DNA ends 3 residues before the CDR3 does, and the rest of the CDR3 is filled in from the germline J gene. The CDR3 spans 17 residues. The germline gives CDR1 LGHNA, CDR2 YNFKEQ.

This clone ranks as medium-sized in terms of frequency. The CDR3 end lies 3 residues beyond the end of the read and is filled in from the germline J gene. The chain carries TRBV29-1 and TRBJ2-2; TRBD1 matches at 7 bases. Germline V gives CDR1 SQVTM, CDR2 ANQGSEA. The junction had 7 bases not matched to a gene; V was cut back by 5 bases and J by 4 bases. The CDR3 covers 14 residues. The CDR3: CSVTQGMSTGELFF. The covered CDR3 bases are TGCAGCGTTACACAGGGGATGAGCACCGGGGAG.

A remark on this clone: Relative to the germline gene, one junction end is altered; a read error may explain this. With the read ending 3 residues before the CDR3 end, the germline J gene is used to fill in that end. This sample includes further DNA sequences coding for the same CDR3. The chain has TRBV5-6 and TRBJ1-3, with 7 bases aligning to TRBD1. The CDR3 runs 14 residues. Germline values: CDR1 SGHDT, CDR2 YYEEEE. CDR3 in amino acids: CASSLEGAAYTIYF. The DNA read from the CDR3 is TGTGCCAGCAGCTTGGAGGGGGCAGCGTACACG. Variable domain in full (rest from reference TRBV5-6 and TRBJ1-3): DAGVTQSPTHLIKTRGQQVTLRCSPKSGHDTVSWYQQALGQGPQFIFQYYEEEERQRGNFPDRFSGHQFPNYSSELNVNALLLGDSALYLCASSLEGAAYTIYFGEGSWLTVV.

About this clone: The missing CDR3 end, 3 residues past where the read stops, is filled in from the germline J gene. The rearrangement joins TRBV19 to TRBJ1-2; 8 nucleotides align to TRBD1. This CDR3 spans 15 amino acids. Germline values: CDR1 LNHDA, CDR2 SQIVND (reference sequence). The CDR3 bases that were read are TGTGCCAGTAGTATGTCAGGGGGCAGCACAGATACC. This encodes CASSMSGGSTDT. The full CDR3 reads CASSMSGGSTDTYTF.

The CDR3 sequence: CASSAQGAGQPQHF. CDR3 bases read: TGTGCCAGCAGCGCACAGGGGGCCGGACAGCCC. The rearrangement links TRBV7-2 to TRBJ1-5; 9 bases fit TRBD1. The sequenced fragment ends 3 residues before the CDR3 boundary, so the rest is inferred from the germline J gene. Unmatched junction bases numbered 6, after V lost 5 bases and J lost 7 bases. Germline V gene lookup returns CDR1 SGHTA and CDR2 FQGNSA. This CDR3 comprises 14 residues.

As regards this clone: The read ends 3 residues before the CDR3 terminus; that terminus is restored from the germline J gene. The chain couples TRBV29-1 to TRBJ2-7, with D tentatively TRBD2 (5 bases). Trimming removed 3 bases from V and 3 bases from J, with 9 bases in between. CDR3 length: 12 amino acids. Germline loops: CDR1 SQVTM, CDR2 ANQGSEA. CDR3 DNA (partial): TGCAGCGTTGAGCGGGCAGGCTACGAG. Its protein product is CSVERAGYE. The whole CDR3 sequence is CSVERAGYEQYF.

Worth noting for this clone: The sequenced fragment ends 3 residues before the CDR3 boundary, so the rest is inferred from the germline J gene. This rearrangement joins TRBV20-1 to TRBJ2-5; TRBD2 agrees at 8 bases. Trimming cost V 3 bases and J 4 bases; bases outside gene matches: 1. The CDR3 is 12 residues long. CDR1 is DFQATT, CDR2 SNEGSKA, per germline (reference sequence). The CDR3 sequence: CSARAGGETQYF. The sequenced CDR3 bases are TGCAGTGCTAGGGCGGGAGGAGAGACC.

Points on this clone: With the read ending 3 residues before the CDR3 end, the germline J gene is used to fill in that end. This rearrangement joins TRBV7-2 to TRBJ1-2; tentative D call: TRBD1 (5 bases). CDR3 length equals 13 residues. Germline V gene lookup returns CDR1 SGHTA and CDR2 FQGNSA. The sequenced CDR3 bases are TGTGCCAGCAGCTTAGTGTCGGACAATGAC. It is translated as CASSLVSDND. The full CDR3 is CASSLVSDNDYTF.

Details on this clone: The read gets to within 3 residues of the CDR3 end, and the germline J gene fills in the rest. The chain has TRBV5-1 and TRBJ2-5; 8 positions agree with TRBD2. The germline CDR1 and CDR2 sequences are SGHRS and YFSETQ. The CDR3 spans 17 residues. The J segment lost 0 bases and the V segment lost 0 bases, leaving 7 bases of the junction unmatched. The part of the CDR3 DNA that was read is TGCGCCAGCAGCTTGGTGCCCCTAGCGGGTAACCAAGAGACC. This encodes CASSLVPLAGNQET. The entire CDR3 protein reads CASSLVPLAGNQETQYF.

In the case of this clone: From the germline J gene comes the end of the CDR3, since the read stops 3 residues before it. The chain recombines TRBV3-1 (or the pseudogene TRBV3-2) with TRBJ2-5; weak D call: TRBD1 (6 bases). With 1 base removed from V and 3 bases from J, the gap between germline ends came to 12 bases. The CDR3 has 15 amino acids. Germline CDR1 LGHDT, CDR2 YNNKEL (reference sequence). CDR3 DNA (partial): TGTGCCAGCAGCCAAGGCAACAGGGCGGAAGAGACC. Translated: CASSQGNRAEET. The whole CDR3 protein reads CASSQGNRAEETQYF.

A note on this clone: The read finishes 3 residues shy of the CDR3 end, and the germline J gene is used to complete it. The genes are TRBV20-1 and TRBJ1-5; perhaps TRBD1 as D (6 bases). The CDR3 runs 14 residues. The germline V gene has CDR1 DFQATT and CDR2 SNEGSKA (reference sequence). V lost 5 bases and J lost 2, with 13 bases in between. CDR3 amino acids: CSAHDGTRNQPQHF. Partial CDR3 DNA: TGCAGTGCTCACGACGGGACACGCAATCAGCCC.

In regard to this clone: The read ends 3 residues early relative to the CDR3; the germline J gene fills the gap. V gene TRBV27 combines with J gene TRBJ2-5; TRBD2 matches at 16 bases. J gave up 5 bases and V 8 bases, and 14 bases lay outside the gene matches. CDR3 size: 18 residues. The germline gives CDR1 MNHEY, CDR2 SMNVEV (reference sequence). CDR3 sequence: CASGPGLAGGPPPETQYF. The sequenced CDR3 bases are TGTGCCAGCGGCCCGGGACTAGCGGGAGGGCCACCACCGGAGACC.

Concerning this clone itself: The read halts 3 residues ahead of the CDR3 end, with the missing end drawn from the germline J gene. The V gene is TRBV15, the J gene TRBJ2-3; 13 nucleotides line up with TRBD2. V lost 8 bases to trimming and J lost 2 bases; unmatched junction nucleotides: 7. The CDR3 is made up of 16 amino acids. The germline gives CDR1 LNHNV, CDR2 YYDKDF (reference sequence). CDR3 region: CATDIGLAGVTDTQYF. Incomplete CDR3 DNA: TGTGCCACCGATATAGGACTAGCGGGAGTCACAGATACG.

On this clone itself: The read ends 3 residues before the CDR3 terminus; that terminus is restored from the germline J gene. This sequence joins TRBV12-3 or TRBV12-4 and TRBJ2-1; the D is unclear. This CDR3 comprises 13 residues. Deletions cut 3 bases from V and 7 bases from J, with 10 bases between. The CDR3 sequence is CASSLNQGNEQFF. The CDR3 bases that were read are TGTGCCAGCAGTTTGAATCAAGGGAATGAG.

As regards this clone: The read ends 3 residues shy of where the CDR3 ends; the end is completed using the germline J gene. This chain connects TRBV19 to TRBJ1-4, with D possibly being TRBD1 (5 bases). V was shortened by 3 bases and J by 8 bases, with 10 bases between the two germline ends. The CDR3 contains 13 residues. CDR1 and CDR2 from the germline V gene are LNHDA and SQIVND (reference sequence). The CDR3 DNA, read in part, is TGTGCCAGTAGTATCCTACAGGCGGAAAAA. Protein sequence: CASSILQAEK. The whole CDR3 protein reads CASSILQAEKLFF.

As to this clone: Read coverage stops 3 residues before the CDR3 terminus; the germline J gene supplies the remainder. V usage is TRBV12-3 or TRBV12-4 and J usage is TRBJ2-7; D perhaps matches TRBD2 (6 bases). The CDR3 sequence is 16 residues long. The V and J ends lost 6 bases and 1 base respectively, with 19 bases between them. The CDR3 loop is CASSTWDSGGSYEQYF. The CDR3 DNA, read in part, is TGTGCCAGCAGCACCTGGGACTCTGGAGGTTCCTACGAG.

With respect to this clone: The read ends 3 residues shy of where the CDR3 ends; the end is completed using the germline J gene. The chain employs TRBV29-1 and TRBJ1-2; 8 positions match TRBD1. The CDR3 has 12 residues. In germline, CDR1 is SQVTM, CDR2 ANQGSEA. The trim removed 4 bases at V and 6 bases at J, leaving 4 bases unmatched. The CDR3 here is CSVVAGGDGYTF. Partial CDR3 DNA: TGCAGCGTTGTAGCAGGGGGCGATGGC.

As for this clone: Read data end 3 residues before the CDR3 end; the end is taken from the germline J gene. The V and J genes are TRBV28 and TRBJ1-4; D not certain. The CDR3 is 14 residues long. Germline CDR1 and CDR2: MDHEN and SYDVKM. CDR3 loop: CASSLTGGLGPLFF. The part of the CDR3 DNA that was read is TGTGCCAGCAGTTTAACCGGCGGTCTCGGCCCA.

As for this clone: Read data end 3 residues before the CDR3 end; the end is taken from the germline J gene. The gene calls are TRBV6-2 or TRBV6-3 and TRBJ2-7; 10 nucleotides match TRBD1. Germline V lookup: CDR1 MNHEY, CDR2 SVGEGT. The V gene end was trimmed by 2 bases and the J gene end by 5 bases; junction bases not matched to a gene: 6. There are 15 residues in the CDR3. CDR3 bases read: TGTGCCAGCAGTTACCTCCCGGGACAGGGGAACGAG. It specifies CASSYLPGQGNE. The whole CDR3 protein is CASSYLPGQGNEQYF.

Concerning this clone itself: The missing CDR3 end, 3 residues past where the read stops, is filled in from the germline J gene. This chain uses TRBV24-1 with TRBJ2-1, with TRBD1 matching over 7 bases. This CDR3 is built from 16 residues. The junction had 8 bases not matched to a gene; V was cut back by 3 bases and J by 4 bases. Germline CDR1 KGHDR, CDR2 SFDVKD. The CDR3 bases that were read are TGTGCCACCAGTGATCCCGACAGGGCAACTTACAATGAG. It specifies CATSDPDRATYNE. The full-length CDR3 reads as CATSDPDRATYNEQFF.

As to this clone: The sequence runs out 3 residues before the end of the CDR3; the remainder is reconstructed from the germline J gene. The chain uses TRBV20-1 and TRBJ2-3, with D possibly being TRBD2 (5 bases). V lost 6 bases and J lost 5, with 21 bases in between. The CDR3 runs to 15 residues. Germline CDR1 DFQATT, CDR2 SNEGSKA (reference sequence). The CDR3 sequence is CSAIPFRDRGDTQYF. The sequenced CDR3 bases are TGCAGTGCCATTCCTTTCCGGGATCGGGGAGATACG.

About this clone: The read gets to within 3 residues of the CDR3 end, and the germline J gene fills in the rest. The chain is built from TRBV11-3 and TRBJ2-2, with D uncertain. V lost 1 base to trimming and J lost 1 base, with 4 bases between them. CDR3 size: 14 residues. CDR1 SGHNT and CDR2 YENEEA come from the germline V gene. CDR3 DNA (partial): TGTGCCAGCAGCTTAGCCCAGAACACCGGGGAG. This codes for CASSLAQNTGE. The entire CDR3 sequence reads CASSLAQNTGELFF.

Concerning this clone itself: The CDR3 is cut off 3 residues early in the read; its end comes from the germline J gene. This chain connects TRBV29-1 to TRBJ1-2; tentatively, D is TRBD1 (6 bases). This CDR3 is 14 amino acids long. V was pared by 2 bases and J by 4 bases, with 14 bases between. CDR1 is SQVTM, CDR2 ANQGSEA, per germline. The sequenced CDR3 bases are TGCAGCGTTGAATCAACAGGGTTTGGCTATGGC. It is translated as CSVESTGFGYG. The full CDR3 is CSVESTGFGYGYTF. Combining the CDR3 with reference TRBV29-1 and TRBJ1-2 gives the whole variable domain SAVISQKPSRDICQRGTSLTIQCQVDSQVTMMFWYRQQPGQSLTLIATANQGSEATYESGFVIDKFPISRPNLTFSTLTVSNMSPEDSSIYLCSVESTGFGYGYTFGSGTRLTVV.

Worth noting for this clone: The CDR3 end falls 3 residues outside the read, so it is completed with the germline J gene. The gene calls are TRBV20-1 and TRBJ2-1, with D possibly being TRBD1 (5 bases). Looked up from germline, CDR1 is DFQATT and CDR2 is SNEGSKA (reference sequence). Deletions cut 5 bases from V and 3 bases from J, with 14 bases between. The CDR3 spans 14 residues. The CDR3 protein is CSAREGVYYNEQFF. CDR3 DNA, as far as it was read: TGCAGTGCTCGTGAAGGGGTTTACTACAATGAG.